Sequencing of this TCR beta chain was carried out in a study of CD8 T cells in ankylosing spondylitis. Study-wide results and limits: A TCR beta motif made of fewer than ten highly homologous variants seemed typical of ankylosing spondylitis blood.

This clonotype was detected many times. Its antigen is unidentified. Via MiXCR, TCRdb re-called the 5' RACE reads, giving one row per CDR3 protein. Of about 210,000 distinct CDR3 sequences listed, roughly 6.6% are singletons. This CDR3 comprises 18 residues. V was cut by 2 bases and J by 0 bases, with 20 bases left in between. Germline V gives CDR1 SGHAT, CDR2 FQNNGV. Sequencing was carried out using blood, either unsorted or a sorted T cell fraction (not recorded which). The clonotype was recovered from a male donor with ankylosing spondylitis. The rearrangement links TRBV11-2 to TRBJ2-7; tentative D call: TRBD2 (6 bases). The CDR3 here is CASSLSTRAGSSSYEQYF. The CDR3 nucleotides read TGTGCCAGCAGCTTATCCACGCGAGCGGGCTCGAGCTCCTACGAGCAGTACTTC.